Described below is a single T cell receptor beta chain sequence and its context. This clonotype was recorded at least ten times. The specificity of this receptor is unknown. No per-base quality is available; no much larger clone lies one base away. The data belong to a study of T cells in Graves' hyperthyroidism and ophthalmopathy (dated by TCRdb to between 2018 and 2021). In terms of the full investigation: Peripheral blood was sampled at the time of initial diagnosis, prior to any treatment. Once sampling was done, hyperthyroidism patients were given methimazole at a starting dose of 30 mg daily, whereas ophthalmopathy patients were given high-dose intravenous methylprednisolone. Prospective prediction of ophthalmopathy was tested in an independent validation cohort consisting of about 20 hyperthyroidism patients and 15 or so patients who later progressed to ophthalmopathy. A discovery cohort of about a hundred patients, approximately 45 with Graves' ophthalmopathy and approximately 60 with stable Graves' hyperthyroidism, was used to find distinguishing TCR V-J signatures. The 100 or so discovery patients were randomly divided into training and test sets at a 7:3 ratio. In over five Graves' hyperthyroidism patients, the study also compared T-cell repertoires from thyroid tissue with T-cell repertoires from blood. The paper reports TCR Vbeta CDR3 sequencing of over 130 peripheral blood samples: 43 ophthalmopathy, fewer than 80 hyperthyroidism and approximately 17 progressor patients. The paper as a whole reports these results and caveats: During validation, the model predicted progression to ophthalmopathy a median of around 7 months ahead of onset, with approximately 71% sensitivity and 72% to 80% specificity. Ophthalmopathy was separated from stable hyperthyroidism by a 13 V-J signature model, with about 86% sensitivity and approximately 81% specificity obtained in cross-validation and 80%/75% obtained in testing. Most expanded thyroid clonotypes (frequency above 0.001) were also found in blood, which suggests that blood repertoires may mirror thyroid immune responses. Sample size was not statistically predetermined, and investigators were not blinded to group allocation.

CDR1 and CDR2 (SGHAT, FQNNGV) derive from the germline V gene. The V end loses 1 base and the J end loses 5 bases, and a stretch of 20 bases separates them. The CDR3 numbers 17 residues from cysteine through phenylalanine. Only the CDR3 portion is preserved as DNA: 51 bases, with reading frame beginning at the first base. The TCR beta CDR3 regions were amplified from RNA transcripts. The TCR CDR3 was subjected to a first round of RT-PCR using the HTBI primer set and the Qiagen OneStep RT-PCR kit. A second multiplex PCR round built the libraries, followed by size selection and purification. Sequencing of the libraries was done on an Illumina HiSeq2000 using paired-end 100 bp reads. The original pipeline was this. Raw data were processed with SOAPnuke, discarding reads with adapters, uncalled bases, mean Phred below 15, or no exact constant-primer or identifier match. High-quality paired reads were merged with COPE v1.2.5, and unique nucleotide sequences were defined as clonotypes. MiTCR v1.1 was used to align clonotypes to the IMGT TRBV, TRBD and TRBJ reference segments. The analysis was restricted to V-J combinations with a frequency above 0.0001, which together covered roughly 99% of the repertoires. A TCS score was defined as the ratio between F50 (clonal expansion) and ExV (chaos), using BLOSUM62-based TCRdist between CDR3 peptides within each V-J. Welch's t-statistics and random forest reduced roughly 530 V-J features to 13, which were used in a naive Bayes classifier (R e1071). TCRdb redid the processing of the public reads, applying fastp at Q25 and MiXCR, and retained in-frame beta chains. A single entry per CDR3 protein holds the most common genes and DNA from its merged rows. TCRdb's processing, not the authors', yielded these V and J calls. This sample comprises 300,000 to 450,000 distinct CDR3 sequences, roughly 25% of them detected only once. 70% to 75% of the sample goes to the ten largest clones.

A patient counted as having stable Graves' hyperthyroidism if no progression to ophthalmopathy occurred over 18 months of follow-up. Hyperthyroidism patients were newly diagnosed, with disease duration under 2 months, and aged 18 to 65 years. Exclusion was applied to patients with uncontrolled infections, other autoimmune diseases, pregnancy or lactation. Clinical symptoms, serum thyroxine and TRAb, thyroid ultrasound, and orbital computed tomography formed the basis for the diagnoses. PBMCs were separated from roughly 10 ml of fresh peripheral blood using Ficoll-Paque density gradient centrifugation. Total RNA was extracted using Trizol reagent, and RNA quality was assessed on an Agilent 2100 Bioanalyzer.

The material sequenced was blood. Rearrangement joined TRBV11-2 to TRBJ2-5; no D gene can be assigned with confidence. This clonotype was obtained from a man aged 45-65 years with Graves' hyperthyroidism. The DNA sequence is as follows: TGTGCCAGCAGCTTAGTCCCCTTTGGCAGTACTCGGGAGACCCAGTACTTC. The encoded protein is CASSLVPFGSTRETQYF.